This T cell receptor beta chain came from a study of blood T cell repertoires in COVID-19. Participant-reported clinical history was the basis for cohort assignment. People in the exposed group encountered a COVID-19 case within 2 weeks before entering the study. V was cut by 8 bases and J by 4 bases, with 14 bases left in between. Germline V gene lookup returns CDR1 SGHNT and CDR2 YENEEA. The CDR3 runs 14 residues. Profiling relied on immunoSEQ multiplex PCR, and the TCRdb table lists in-frame clones only, not all of them. Altogether some 320,000 clones are present, approximately 89% being singletons, with the ten largest covering less than 3.5%.

The gene calls are TRBV11-3 and TRBJ2-2, with D possibly matching TRBD2 (5 bases). This receptor was taken from a woman between 45 and 60 years old who had been exposed to COVID-19. Sequencing was carried out using PBMCs or T cells enriched from blood (not recorded which). The CDR3 is CASPTRASTGELFF. DNA for the CDR3: TGTGCCAGCCCGACGAGGGCCTCCACCGGGGAGCTGTTTTTT.